This T cell receptor beta chain is drawn from a study of T cells in Graves' hyperthyroidism and ophthalmopathy. What was amplified from RNA transcripts were TCR beta CDR3 regions. A first-round RT-PCR of the TCR CDR3 used the HTBI primer set. TCRdb reprocessed the multiplex PCR reads via MiXCR and lists one record per CDR3 protein. The repertoire holds about 400,000 distinct CDR3 sequences, with about 15% as singletons. This clonotype was picked up many times. Its antigen is currently unknown. No progression to ophthalmopathy during 18 months of follow-up defined stable disease. The ends were cut back, 2 bases at V and 0 bases at J, with 17 bases in the middle. Germline values: CDR1 MNHEY, CDR2 SVGAGI. This CDR3 is 18 amino acids long. The study, taken as a whole, reports: In the blood, most expanded thyroid clonotypes above 0.001 appeared as well.

This sequence originates from a woman in her twenties or thirties with Graves' hyperthyroidism. Sequencing input: blood. V is TRBV6-5 and J is TRBJ2-1; tentatively, D is TRBD1 or TRBD2 (5 bases each). The CDR3 DNA follows: TGTGCCAGCAGTTACACCCCTGAGGGGCGCCGCTCCTACAATGAGCAGTTCTTC. It yields the protein CASSYTPEGRRSYNEQFF.